The rows below give T cell receptor beta chains drawn from one sample of a study of CD8+ T cells in alopecia areata. TCRdb's copy holds only in-frame clones and misses some; the assay was immunoSEQ multiplex PCR. This table holds some 88,000 clones, roughly 45% found once. The starting material was CD8+ T cells sorted from blood, obtained at week 24, from a patient treated with tofacitinib. The receptor source for this set is a human donor with alopecia areata. CDR3s include the opening cysteine and the closing phenylalanine or tryptophan. The D gene is left open where the match is weak. Some rows mark clone size as missing; the rest say once, few, many or name a class of expanded clone.

abundance | j_gene | v_gene | d_gene | CDR3aa | CDR3nt
- | TRBJ2-1 | TRBV6-5 | - | CASNELKTGHNEQFF | TGTGCCAGCAACGAGTTGAAGACGGGACACAATGAGCAGTTCTTC
many | TRBJ1-1 | TRBV7-2 | - | CASSLAQGLNTEAFF | TGTGCCAGCAGCTTAGCCCAGGGGTTGAACACTGAAGCTTTCTTT
few | TRBJ1-2 | TRBV29-1 | - | CSVIPGRHYGYTF | TGCAGCGTAATACCGGGACGGCACTATGGCTACACCTTC
few | TRBJ2-7 | TRBV5-1 | TRBD2 | CASSLVQGLDTYEQYF | TGCGCCAGCAGCTTGGTACAAGGACTAGATACCTACGAGCAGTACTTC
- | TRBJ1-1 | TRBV4-1 | TRBD1 | CASSQIGGEAFF | TGCGCCAGCAGCCAGATAGGGGGCGAAGCTTTCTTT
once | TRBJ2-1 | TRBV10-3 | - | CATGDGLYYNEQFF | TGTGCCACCGGGGACGGACTTTACTACAATGAGCAGTTCTTC
few | TRBJ1-4 | TRBV30 | TRBD1 | CAWRTGGIEKLFF | TGTGCCTGGAGGACAGGGGGCATTGAAAAACTGTTTTTT
few | TRBJ2-1 | TRBV19 | - | CASSPLYNEQFF | TGTGCCAGTAGTCCCCTTTACAATGAGCAGTTCTTC
- | TRBJ1-2 | TRBV27 | TRBD1 | CASRGQGADYGYTF | TGTGCCAGCAGAGGACAGGGGGCGGACTATGGCTACACCTTC
- | TRBJ2-7 | TRBV27 | TRBD2 | CASSSSSGSAYYEQYF | TGTGCCAGCAGTTCCTCCAGCGGGAGCGCTTACTACGAGCAGTACTTC
few | TRBJ2-4 | TRBV2 | TRBD2 | CASSDLGTSANIQYF | TGTGCCAGCAGTGACCTCGGGACTAGTGCAAACATTCAGTACTTC
- | TRBJ2-2 | TRBV29-1 | - | CSAPGVFNTGELFF | TGCAGCGCCCCTGGGGTCTTCAACACCGGGGAGCTGTTTTTT
- | TRBJ2-7 | TRBV14 | - | CASSQFPRASAFEQYF | TGTGCCAGCAGCCAGTTCCCGAGGGCCTCCGCATTCGAGCAGTACTTC
once | TRBJ1-1 | TRBV6-6 | - | CASSPGAEAFF | TGTGCCAGCAGCCCGGGAGCTGAAGCTTTCTTT
few | TRBJ2-2 | TRBV5-1 | - | CASSLWTANTGELFF | TGCGCCAGCAGCTTGTGGACGGCAAACACCGGGGAGCTGTTTTTT
few | TRBJ1-4 | TRBV6-5 | - | CASSDSFINEKLFF | TGTGCCAGCAGCGACAGCTTCATAAATGAAAAACTGTTTTTT
few | TRBJ2-7 | TRBV27 | - | CASSLGLGEQYF | TGTGCCAGCAGTTTGGGGCTTGGCGAGCAGTACTTC
- | TRBJ2-1 | TRBV4-2 | - | CASSPLGPEQFF | TGTGCCAGCAGCCCCCTAGGGCCTGAGCAGTTCTTC
- | TRBJ1-1 | TRBV27 | TRBD1 | CASSLITGGYTEAFF | TGTGCCAGCAGTTTAATCACAGGGGGCTACACTGAAGCTTTCTTT
few | TRBJ2-7 | TRBV5-1 | TRBD2 | CASSLEGLAGGSSYEQYF | TGCGCCAGCAGCTTGGAGGGACTAGCGGGCGGAAGCTCCTACGAGCAGTACTTC
- | TRBJ2-5 | TRBV18 | TRBD1 | CASSPPDRVWGQETQYF | TGTGCCAGCTCACCCCCGGACAGGGTCTGGGGACAAGAGACCCAGTACTTC
few | TRBJ2-3 | TRBV6-4 | - | CASSYSLIDFQYF | TGTGCCAGCAGTTACTCTCTGATCGACTTCCAGTATTTT
few | TRBJ2-5 | TRBV14 | - | CASSHLAAGQGVETQYF | TGTGCCAGCAGCCATCTTGCGGCGGGCCAGGGTGTGGAGACCCAGTACTTC
- | TRBJ2-1 | TRBV9 | - | CASSGKEGGVGNEQFF | TGTGCCAGCAGCGGGAAAGAGGGGGGAGTGGGAAATGAGCAGTTCTTC
few | TRBJ2-3 | TRBV11-2 | - | CASSFSDTQYF | TGTGCCAGCAGCTTCTCCGATACGCAGTATTTT
- | TRBJ2-7 | TRBV30 | - | CAWSPQDLHEQYF | TGTGCCTGGAGTCCTCAGGATCTCCACGAGCAGTACTTC
- | TRBJ2-5 | TRBV5-1 | - | CASSLERSVETQYF | TGCGCCAGCAGCTTGGAGCGGTCGGTGGAGACCCAGTACTTC
- | TRBJ2-7 | TRBV5-6 | - | CASSGGSSYEQYF | TGTGCCAGCAGCGGGGGCAGCTCCTACGAGCAGTACTTC
- | TRBJ2-1 | TRBV6-1 | - | CASSETPGFRSNEQFF | TGTGCCAGCAGTGAAACTCCGGGATTCAGAAGTAATGAGCAGTTCTTC
few | TRBJ2-1 | TRBV5-1 | - | CASRLGGEQFF | TGCGCCAGCAGATTGGGGGGTGAGCAGTTCTTC
once | TRBJ2-1 | TRBV27 | - | CASSPGVGANEQFF | TGTGCCAGCAGTCCCGGGGTGGGGGCTAATGAGCAGTTCTTC
many | TRBJ2-6 | TRBV27 | - | CATISGANVLTF | TGTGCCACCATTTCTGGGGCCAACGTCCTGACTTTC
few | TRBJ2-4 | TRBV29-1 | - | CSVEGFGLSSKNIQYF | TGCAGCGTTGAGGGCTTTGGGTTATCCTCAAAAAACATTCAGTACTTC
- | TRBJ2-7 | TRBV29-1 | TRBD1 | CSVEGQGMYEQYF | TGCAGCGTTGAGGGACAGGGGATGTACGAGCAGTACTTC
- | TRBJ2-1 | TRBV9 | - | CASSVADRGGSVEQFF | TGTGCCAGCAGCGTAGCTGACAGGGGAGGGAGTGTTGAGCAGTTCTTC
few | TRBJ2-1 | TRBV7-9 | - | CACYGYNEQFF | TGTGCCTGCTACGGATACAATGAGCAGTTCTTC
- | TRBJ2-7 | TRBV27 | - | CASSLLMSGYEQYF | TGTGCCAGCAGTTTACTAATGAGTGGTTACGAGCAGTACTTC
- | TRBJ1-5 | TRBV15 | - | CATSRGRTGNQPQHF | TGTGCCACCAGCAGAGGTCGGACAGGCAATCAGCCCCAGCATTTT
- | TRBJ2-7 | TRBV2 | TRBD1 | CAIRGQGSSEQYF | TGTGCCATCCGAGGACAGGGGTCTAGCGAGCAGTACTTC
few | TRBJ2-7 | TRBV6-5 | TRBD2 | CASSLSGGGIYEQYF | TGTGCCAGCAGTCTCTCTGGGGGGGGAATCTACGAGCAGTACTTC
- | TRBJ1-1 | TRBV27 | - | CASSFGRRGVTEAFF | TGTGCCAGCAGTTTCGGTCGGCGAGGGGTTACTGAAGCTTTCTTT